These T cell receptor beta chains were read from a single sample in a study of T cells after yellow fever vaccination. TCRdb ran MiXCR on the 5' RACE reads and lists one entry per CDR3 protein. The sample records a few hundred thousand distinct CDR3 sequences, around 10% being singletons. This material consisted of CD4+ T cells sorted from PBMCs, taken 5 days after the yellow fever booster vaccination. Receptors were obtained from a man between 18 and 35 years old who received the YFV17D yellow fever vaccine. CDR3s include the opening cysteine and the closing phenylalanine or tryptophan.

TRBV20-1,CSAQDRAGNQPQHF
TRBV3-1,CASSPNTGLETQYF
TRBV5-4,CASSLGSTGWRETQYF
TRBV10-1,CASSENRQTGELFF
TRBV6-1,CASSDFGRGYTEAFF
TRBV5-4,CASSLGGLDSYNEQFF
TRBV6-1,CASRWGVGTDTQYF
TRBV5-1,CASSPYEGKETQYF
TRBV2,CASSVRAVGSNQPQHF
TRBV5-1,CASRWGSGNTIYF
TRBV20-1,CSARNAFF
TRBV7-2,CASSLQAGAEAFF
TRBV5-1,CASSPPLSGGSNTGELFF
TRBV28,CASSLRPQGGNQPQHF